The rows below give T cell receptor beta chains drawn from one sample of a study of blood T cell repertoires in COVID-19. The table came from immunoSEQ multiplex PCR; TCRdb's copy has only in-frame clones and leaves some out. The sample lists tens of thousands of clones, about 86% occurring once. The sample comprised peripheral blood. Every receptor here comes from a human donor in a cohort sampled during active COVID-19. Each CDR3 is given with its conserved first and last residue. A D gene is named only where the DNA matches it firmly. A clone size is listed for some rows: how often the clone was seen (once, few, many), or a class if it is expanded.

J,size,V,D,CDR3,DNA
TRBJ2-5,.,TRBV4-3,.,CASSQTGRGETQYF,TGCGCCAGCAGCCAGACCGGACGAGGGGAGACCCAGTACTTC
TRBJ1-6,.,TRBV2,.,CASSLGTHNSPLHF,TGTGCCAGCAGCCTCGGGACTCATAATTCACCCCTCCACTTT
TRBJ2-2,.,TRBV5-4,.,CASSLGSGNTGELFF,TGTGCCAGCAGCTTGGGTTCGGGGAACACCGGGGAGCTGTTTTTT
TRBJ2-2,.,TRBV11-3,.,CASSPHLNTGELFF,TGTGCCAGCAGCCCTCACTTGAACACCGGGGAGCTGTTTTTT
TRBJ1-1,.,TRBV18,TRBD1,CASSPGTGSTEAFF,TGTGCCAGCTCACCGGGGACAGGGAGTACTGAAGCTTTCTTT
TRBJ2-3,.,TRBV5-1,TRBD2,CASSLGASGGVTDTQYF,TGCGCCAGCAGCTTGGGAGCTAGCGGGGGGGTCACAGATACGCAGTATTTT
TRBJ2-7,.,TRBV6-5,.,CASSKTGNSYEQYF,TGTGCCAGCAGCAAAACCGGGAACTCCTACGAGCAGTACTTC
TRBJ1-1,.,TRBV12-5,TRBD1,CASGLVNRGFNTEAFF,TGTGCTAGTGGTTTAGTCAACAGGGGGTTTAACACTGAAGCTTTCTTT
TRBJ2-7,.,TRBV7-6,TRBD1,CASSSRTGGYEQYF,TGTGCCAGCAGCTCCCGGACAGGGGGCTACGAGCAGTACTTC
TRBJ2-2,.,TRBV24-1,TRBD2,CAAAREINTGELFF,TGTGCCGCCGCGCGGGAGATAAACACCGGGGAGCTGTTTTTT
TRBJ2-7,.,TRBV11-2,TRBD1,CASSLAGTEGDEQYF,TGTGCCAGCAGCTTAGCGGGGACAGAAGGTGACGAGCAGTACTTC
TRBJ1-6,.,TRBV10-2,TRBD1,CASSGQGNSPLHF,TGCGCCAGCAGTGGACAGGGAAATTCACCCCTCCACTTT
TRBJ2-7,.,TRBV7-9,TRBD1,CASSPGGQGFYEQYF,TGTGCCAGCAGCCCCGGAGGACAGGGTTTTTACGAGCAGTACTTC
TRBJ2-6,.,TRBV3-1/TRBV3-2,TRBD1,CASSQTRDRGLFGANVLTF,TGTGCCAGCAGCCAGACCCGGGACAGGGGACTTTTTGGGGCCAACGTCCTGACTTTC
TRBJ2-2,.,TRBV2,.,CASSPGDGELFF,TGTGCCAGCAGTCCAGGGGACGGGGAGCTGTTTTTT
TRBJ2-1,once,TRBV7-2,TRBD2,CASSLGLAGGVGEQFF,TGTGCCAGCAGCTTAGGACTAGCGGGGGGGGTAGGTGAGCAGTTCTTC